These T cell receptor beta chains were read from a single sample in a study of human T cells and chemical hapten exposure. TCRdb used MiXCR to reprocess the RACE reads, holding one entry per CDR3 protein. The sample has approximately 80,000 distinct CDR3 sequences; roughly 10% are singletons. This material consisted of whole blood, taken in connection with sensitization to the hapten diphenylcyclopropenone (DPC). These receptor sequences come from a woman in her forties or fifties with alopecia areata. Some clones in this sample may be carry-over from other donors' samples. Each CDR3 is given with its conserved first and last residue. D genes are given only for firm matches. A clone size is listed for some rows: how often the clone was seen (once, few, many), or a class if it is expanded.

v_gene	j_gene	d_gene	abundance	CDR3nt	CDR3aa
TRBV18	TRBJ1-6	NA	many	TGTGCCAGCTCCCCCGATATGAATAATTCACCCCTCCACTTT	CASSPDMNNSPLHF
TRBV5-1	TRBJ2-6	NA	few	TGCGCCAGCAGCCGCTTGAGGGTTCGAGCGTCTGGGGCCAACGTCCTGACTTTC	CASSRLRVRASGANVLTF
TRBV11-2	TRBJ2-1	TRBD1	NA	TGTGCCAGCAGCTTAGGGTTGGGACAGGGGACAAAGGAGCAGTTCTTC	CASSLGLGQGTKEQFF
TRBV5-1	TRBJ1-3	NA	once	TGCGCCAGCAGCCCAACAGCCTACTCTGGAAACACCATATATTTT	CASSPTAYSGNTIYF
TRBV7-6	TRBJ2-3	TRBD2	many	TGTGCCAGCAGCCCCTCTACCTGGGCGGGAGGCAAGGCGGATACGCAGTATTTT	CASSPSTWAGGKADTQYF
TRBV12-3/TRBV12-4	TRBJ2-1	TRBD2	many	TGTGCCAGCAGTCGCACTAGCGGGAGTGGCAATGAGCAGTTCTTC	CASSRTSGSGNEQFF
TRBV7-9	TRBJ1-4	NA	NA	TGTGCCAGCAGCTTAAGTGGGACTCTTGAAAAACTGTTTTTT	CASSLSGTLEKLFF
TRBV5-1	TRBJ1-1	NA	many	TGCGCCAGCAGCTTGGACGTAAACACTGAAGCTTTCTTT	CASSLDVNTEAFF
TRBV28	TRBJ1-3	NA	NA	TGTGCCCGCCGTGGGGGCTCTGGAAACACCATATATTTT	CARRGGSGNTIYF
TRBV10-3	TRBJ1-1	TRBD1	few	TGTGCCAACGGACAGGGCCCGGGGACTGAAGCTTTCTTT	CANGQGPGTEAFF
TRBV5-8	TRBJ2-2	NA	many	TGTGCCAGCAAGTCCCCCGGGGAGCTGTTTTTT	CASKSPGELFF
TRBV20-1	TRBJ2-1	NA	NA	TGCAGTGCCCTACGGAGTTTGAATGAGCAGTTCTTC	CSALRSLNEQFF
TRBV7-2	TRBJ2-1	TRBD2	few	TGTGCCAGCAGCTTAGCCCCACTAGCGGGGGACAATGAGCAGTTCTTC	CASSLAPLAGDNEQFF
TRBV29-1	TRBJ1-2	TRBD1	many	TGCAGCGCACTCCCGGGACAGGGGGCGGGTGGCTACACCTTC	CSALPGQGAGGYTF
TRBV29-1	TRBJ2-2	TRBD1	NA	TGCAGCGGTAGGACAGGGGCCGGGGAGCTGTTTTTT	CSGRTGAGELFF
TRBV18	TRBJ2-6	NA	NA	TGTGCCAGCTCACCCTACGACACTGGGGCCAACGTCCTGACTTTC	CASSPYDTGANVLTF
TRBV2	TRBJ1-3	NA	NA	TGTGCCAGCAGGCGCGGACGGGGAAACGGAAACACCATATATTTT	CASRRGRGNGNTIYF
TRBV3-1	TRBJ1-2	NA	many	TGTGCCAGCAGCCAACGGACTGTGTATGGCTACACCTTC	CASSQRTVYGYTF
TRBV18	TRBJ2-1	NA	many	TGTGCCAGCTCAGAGACTGCGTACAATGAGCAGTTCTTC	CASSETAYNEQFF
TRBV28	TRBJ2-7	TRBD2	NA	TGTGCCAGCCGCGGGGGAATCTCCTACGAGCAGTACTTC	CASRGGISYEQYF
TRBV7-9	TRBJ2-7	NA	few	TGTGCCAGCAGCCTCCCGGACAGTACCTACGAGCAGTACTTC	CASSLPDSTYEQYF
TRBV19	TRBJ1-5	NA	few	TGTGCCAGTAGTATAACCGGGACAAATAGCAATCAGCCCCAGCATTTT	CASSITGTNSNQPQHF
TRBV20-1	TRBJ2-3	NA	NA	TGCAGTGCCCCCCGTTCGGCGGGGGCCCGCACAGATACGCAGTATTTT	CSAPRSAGARTDTQYF
TRBV6-2/TRBV6-3	TRBJ1-3	NA	many	TGTGCCGTCGAAAGGAGTCCCAGAAGCACTGGAAACACCATATATTTT	CAVERSPRSTGNTIYF
TRBV18	TRBJ1-4	NA	many	TGTGCCAGCTCACCGGGGGGCGCGCAAACTAATGAAAAACTGTTTTTT	CASSPGGAQTNEKLFF
TRBV27	TRBJ1-1	TRBD1	few	TGTGCCAGCAGGGGGACAGGGGGCCTCACTGAAGCTTTCTTT	CASRGTGGLTEAFF
TRBV6-1	TRBJ1-1	NA	many	TGTGCCAGCAAACTTCAGGAATCCTACGGGGGAGGGGCTTTCTTT	CASKLQESYGGGAFF